Listed below are T cell receptor beta chains from one sample, sequenced in a study of CD8 T cells in ankylosing spondylitis. TCRdb recomputed calls from the 5' RACE reads with MiXCR, one row per CDR3 protein. There are about 240,000 distinct CDR3 sequences in the sample; 7.5% to 9% occur only once, and nearly 7% lies in the top ten. The sample taken for sequencing was blood, either unsorted or a sorted T cell fraction (not recorded which). These receptors all come from a male donor with ankylosing spondylitis or in good health (not recorded which). CDR3s include the opening cysteine and the closing phenylalanine or tryptophan.

J: TRBJ1-1
V: TRBV7-3
CDR3: CASSPGRGRGTEAFF

J: TRBJ2-7
V: TRBV7-2
CDR3: CASSLTADPSYEQYF

J: TRBJ2-2
V: TRBV7-3
CDR3: CASSSGGGTGELFF

J: TRBJ2-1
V: TRBV12-3/TRBV12-4
CDR3: CASSRTSGSNEQFF

J: TRBJ1-4
V: TRBV5-1
CDR3: CASSTTGGSEKLFF

J: TRBJ2-7
V: TRBV2
CDR3: CASTGTSGAGYSYEQYF

J: TRBJ2-7
V: TRBV20-1
CDR3: CSARIADYEQYF

J: TRBJ1-5
V: TRBV9
CDR3: CASSAGAANNQPQHF

J: TRBJ2-2
V: TRBV10-3
CDR3: CAISESGTVHTGELFF

J: TRBJ2-3
V: TRBV5-1
CDR3: CASTFGDRDTDTQYF

J: TRBJ2-5
V: TRBV7-7
CDR3: CASRQSSEETQYF

J: TRBJ2-3
V: TRBV4-2
CDR3: CASSQELQASTDTQYF

J: TRBJ2-7
V: TRBV29-1
CDR3: CSALGRGRYEQYF

J: TRBJ1-2
V: TRBV12-3/TRBV12-4
CDR3: CASSPGQGIGGYTF

J: TRBJ1-4
V: TRBV7-9
CDR3: CASTGPRNEKLFF

J: TRBJ1-2
V: TRBV18
CDR3: CASSPPGYGYTF

J: TRBJ1-1
V: TRBV6-4
CDR3: CASSPPRTGVIPLDRNTEAFF

J: TRBJ2-2
V: TRBV4-2
CDR3: CARGPGPGGIGELFF

J: TRBJ1-1
V: TRBV9
CDR3: CASSLRDRGGTEAFF

J: TRBJ2-7
V: TRBV25-1
CDR3: CASRGQGVYEQYF

J: TRBJ2-1
V: TRBV20-1
CDR3: CRPDDEQFF

J: TRBJ2-1
V: TRBV7-2
CDR3: CASSWTGTPSNEQFF

J: TRBJ2-7
V: TRBV5-6
CDR3: CASSGTGTPPYEQYF

J: TRBJ2-1
V: TRBV7-2
CDR3: CASSLGGSGRYNEQFF

J: TRBJ2-5
V: TRBV20-1
CDR3: CSAPAQVAVGETQYF

J: TRBJ2-2
V: TRBV12-3/TRBV12-4
CDR3: CASSVQVLGELFF

J: TRBJ2-7
V: TRBV7-2
CDR3: CASSLSGQRGTYEQYF

J: TRBJ2-7
V: TRBV10-3
CDR3: CAINRDRGGHEQYF

J: TRBJ1-1
V: TRBV20-1
CDR3: CSARESVRGEAFF

J: TRBJ1-1
V: TRBV10-3
CDR3: CAISEVRTEAFF

J: TRBJ1-2
V: TRBV5-5
CDR3: CASSPDGGYGYTF

J: TRBJ2-1
V: TRBV20-1
CDR3: CSARPRTSGYNEQFF

J: TRBJ2-1
V: TRBV4-3
CDR3: CASSHTGTSGNEQFF

J: TRBJ2-2
V: TRBV2
CDR3: CASKEDGHTGELFF

J: TRBJ2-7
V: TRBV7-8
CDR3: CASSLPGNPYEQYF

J: TRBJ1-2
V: TRBV10-3
CDR3: CAISERGPNYGYTF

J: TRBJ2-2
V: TRBV29-1
CDR3: CSVDGQTGTGELFF

J: TRBJ1-1
V: TRBV18
CDR3: CASSQGQGTEAFF

J: TRBJ2-3
V: TRBV6-5
CDR3: CASSYSPGGRTDTQYF